Listed here are 23 T cell receptor beta chains from one sample, sequenced in a study of human T cells and chemical hapten exposure. TCRdb analysed the RACE reads with MiXCR anew, one entry per CDR3 protein. The table records about 360,000 distinct CDR3 sequences, about 7% of them present only once. Described time point: patch test 1, 2 weeks after DPC sensitization. As for treatment: therapeutic diphenylcyclopropenone sensitization with weekly scalp DPC. The sequenced sample was whole blood, obtained in connection with sensitization to the hapten diphenylcyclopropenone (DPC). Receptors originate from a woman aged 18-29 years with alopecia areata. Some clones in this sample may be carry-over from other donors' samples.

This clonotype was counted at least ten times. The rearrangement uses TRBV6-5 and TRBJ1-6; D is uncertain. The germline CDR1 and CDR2 sequences are MNHEY and SVGAGI. V lost 6 bases and J lost 5, with 20 bases in between. CDR3 length equals 17 residues. The CDR3 DNA sequence: TGTGCCAGCAGCTCCCTTGTGGGAGGCGCCGATAATTCACCCCTCCACTTT. This encodes CASSSLVGGADNSPLHF.

There are many counts of this clonotype. The chain recombines TRBV7-9 with TRBJ1-1; 7 bases match TRBD1. The J segment lost 6 bases and the V segment lost 7 bases, leaving 17 bases of the junction unmatched. The CDR3 covers 16 residues. The germline V gene encodes CDR1 SEHNR and CDR2 FQNEAQ (reference sequence). In nucleotides, the CDR3 is TGTGCCAGCACCGGGCAGGGGGAGGGTCGAGTTCCTGAAGCTTTCTTT. This encodes CASTGQGEGRVPEAFF.

This clonotype appeared many times. The chain couples TRBV29-1 to TRBJ2-2; D is undetermined. The CDR3 runs to 12 residues. V lost 4 bases to trimming and J lost 3 bases, with 6 bases between them. Germline assignment: CDR1 SQVTM and CDR2 ANQGSEA. CDR3 sequence (DNA): TGCAGCGTTGGCGGATACACCGGGGAGCTGTTTTTT. This encodes CSVGGYTGELFF.

The chain recombines TRBV5-1 with TRBJ2-1; TRBD2 matches at 8 bases. CDR3 length: 13 amino acids. Losses at the gene ends were 5 bases for V and 9 bases for J; bases not matched to a gene: 7. Germline CDR1 reads SGHRS; CDR2 reads YFSETQ. In nucleotides, the CDR3 is TGCGCCAGCAGTCGCGGGGGGTCTGGTGAGCAGTTCTTC. As protein: CASSRGGSGEQFF.

This clonotype was detected only a few times. The rearrangement links TRBV6-2 or TRBV6-3 to TRBJ2-7, with 10 bases lining up with TRBD2. CDR1 and CDR2 from the germline V gene are MNHEY and SVGEGT. The trim removed 0 bases at V and 0 bases at J, leaving 5 bases unmatched. This CDR3 has 17 amino acids. The CDR3 region has the DNA TGTGCCAGCAGTTACTCTCCCGGGACTAGCGACTCCTACGAGCAGTACTTC. Encoded protein: CASSYSPGTSDSYEQYF.

This clonotype appeared a few times. CDR3 loop: CASSYAEFGTQYF. Written as DNA, the CDR3 is TGTGCCAGCAGCTACGCTGAGTTCGGTACGCAGTATTTT. The gene calls are TRBV7-6 and TRBJ2-3; D ambiguous. V lost 4 bases to trimming and J lost 8 bases, with 13 bases between them. The CDR3 loop spans 13 amino acids. Germline assignment: CDR1 SGHVS and CDR2 FNYEAQ.

There are many counts of this clonotype. The chain combines TRBV6-5 with TRBJ1-5, with 10 bases fitting TRBD1. V lost 5 bases, J lost 4 bases, and 2 bases stayed unmatched. The CDR3 has 14 amino acids. The germline V gene has CDR1 MNHEY and CDR2 SVGAGI. The CDR3 nucleotides are TGTGCCAGCAGTCGGGACAGGGGAAATCAGCCCCAGCATTTT. It is translated as CASSRDRGNQPQHF.

This clonotype appeared a few times. The chain links TRBV7-2 to TRBJ2-1; possible D gene TRBD1, 5 bases. The CDR3 is 15 amino acids. The germline V gene encodes CDR1 SGHTA and CDR2 FQGNSA. V was shortened by 5 bases and J by 2 bases, with 13 bases between the two germline ends. The chain's CDR3 is CASSPKAGTYNEQFF. CDR3 DNA: TGTGCCAGCAGCCCGAAGGCAGGGACCTACAATGAGCAGTTCTTC.

This clonotype was counted a few times. The rearrangement joins TRBV5-1 to TRBJ2-7; 7 nucleotides agree with TRBD2. V trimming: 4 bases; J trimming: 0 bases; junction bases outside the gene matches: 13. The CDR3 covers 17 residues. Germline V gives CDR1 SGHRS, CDR2 YFSETQ. In DNA, the CDR3 is TGCGCCAGCAGCCCGACCCCGGGACTAACCTCCTCCTACGAGCAGTACTTC. This translates into CASSPTPGLTSSYEQYF.

The V and J genes are TRBV28 and TRBJ1-6, with TRBD1 matching 9 bases. V shed 4 bases, J shed 9 bases, and the junction held 4 bases outside the gene matches. CDR3 size: 14 residues. The germline CDR1 and CDR2 sequences are MDHEN and SYDVKM. The CDR3, as DNA: TGTGCCAGCAGTTGCGGGACAGGGAGTTCACCCCTCCACTTT. Translated: CASSCGTGSSPLHF.

This clonotype appeared many times. CDR3 sequence: CASSPGTGSLEQFF. As DNA, the CDR3 is TGCGCCAGCAGCCCCGGGACAGGGAGCCTGGAGCAGTTCTTC. V and J are TRBV4-1 and TRBJ2-1, with 9 bases fitting TRBD1. Unmatched junction bases numbered 8, after V lost 4 bases and J lost 10 bases. The CDR3 spans 14 residues. Germline lookup yields CDR1 MGHRA and CDR2 YSYEKL.

The chain combines TRBV27 with TRBJ2-1, with 14 bases matching TRBD2. Germline CDR1 reads MNHEY; CDR2 reads SMNVEV (reference sequence). This CDR3 is built from 17 residues. V was clipped by 2 bases and J by 5 bases; unmatched bases: 5. The CDR3 nucleotides read TGTGCCAGCAGTTTAGATGGGACTAGCGGGGGACACAATGAGCAGTTCTTC. Its protein is CASSLDGTSGGHNEQFF.

The rearrangement joins TRBV14 to TRBJ1-1; tentative D call: TRBD1 (5 bases). V was pared by 5 bases and J by 4 bases, with 14 bases between. The CDR3 sequence is 14 residues long. The germline V gene has CDR1 SGHDN and CDR2 FVKESK. CDR3 in DNA: TGTGCCAGCAGCTTGTCCGGGGCCTTCACTGAAGCTTTCTTT. Protein: CASSLSGAFTEAFF. Looking up the rest from reference TRBV14 and TRBJ1-1 gives the full variable domain: EAGVTQFPSHSVIEKGQTVTLRCDPISGHDNLYWYRRVMGKEIKFLLHFVKESKQDESGMPNNRFLAERTGGTYSTLKVQPAELEDSGVYFCASSLSGAFTEAFFGQGTRLTVV.

This clonotype was recorded many times. The V and J genes are TRBV9 and TRBJ2-1; D perhaps matches TRBD2 (6 bases). The germline V and J ends were trimmed by 2 bases and 5 bases, with 17 bases remaining between them. This CDR3 is 16 amino acids long. Germline values: CDR1 SGDLS, CDR2 YYNGEE. The CDR3, as DNA: TGTGCCAGCAGCGTGGGGGTCACTAGCCGGAACAATGAGCAGTTCTTC. It specifies CASSVGVTSRNNEQFF.

The gene calls are TRBV20-1 and TRBJ2-7; D is possibly TRBD1 (7 bases). The V gene lost 3 bases and the J gene lost 3 bases, with 18 bases spanning the gap. The germline V gene encodes CDR1 DFQATT and CDR2 SNEGSKA (reference sequence). The CDR3 totals 15 residues. DNA of the CDR3: TGCAGTGCTAGCTACCAGGGGGGAAGGGGCTACGAGCAGTACTTC. This translates into CSASYQGGRGYEQYF.

There are a few counts of this clonotype. V and J are TRBV20-1 and TRBJ2-5; 9 nucleotides line up with TRBD2. This CDR3 has 15 residues. V gave up 1 base and J gave up 3 bases; unmatched junction bases: 6. Germline V gives CDR1 DFQATT, CDR2 SNEGSKA (reference sequence). The CDR3 sequence is CSARVPAGGEETQYF. In DNA, the CDR3 is TGCAGTGCTAGAGTCCCAGCGGGGGGCGAAGAGACCCAGTACTTC.

Ten or more counts support this clonotype. J is TRBJ2-2 and V is TRBV29-1; D possibly corresponds to TRBD2 (5 bases). CDR1 and CDR2 (germline): SQVTM, ANQGSEA. CDR3 length equals 13 residues. V gave up 5 bases and J gave up 1 base, with 8 bases separating them. The CDR3 spells CSVLLGNTGELFF. CDR3 coding DNA: TGCAGCGTTTTACTAGGGAACACCGGGGAGCTGTTTTTT.

The chain carries TRBV6-2 or TRBV6-3 and TRBJ1-5, with a tentative D call TRBD1 (5 bases). The CDR3 is 14 amino acids. With 10 bases removed from V and 5 bases from J, the gap between germline ends came to 18 bases. Germline values: CDR1 MNHEY, CDR2 SVGEGT. The chain's CDR3 is CAISRGVLDQPQHF. CDR3 DNA: TGTGCCATCTCCCGGGGCGTTCTTGATCAGCCCCAGCATTTT.

This clonotype was picked up a small number of times. The rearrangement joins TRBV29-1 to TRBJ1-2; tentative D call: TRBD1 (6 bases). CDR3 length: 11 residues. From germline, CDR1 is SQVTM and CDR2 ANQGSEA. Between the trimmed V and J ends, which lost 6 bases and 5 bases, there was a span of 10 bases. CDR3 DNA sequence: TGCAGCGTGGTACAGGGTTATGGCTACACCTTC. It is translated as CSVVQGYGYTF.

There are many counts of this clonotype. The rearrangement links TRBV9 to TRBJ2-3; D is unresolved. CDR1 and CDR2 from the germline V gene are SGDLS and YYNGEE. The CDR3 sequence is 16 residues long. Trimming removed 0 bases at V and 3 bases at J, with 14 bases between. CDR3 coding DNA: TGTGCCAGCAGCGTAGATAGTTTCGGTGATACAGATACGCAGTATTTT. Protein: CASSVDSFGDTDTQYF.

This clonotype was counted at least ten times. CDR3 in DNA: TGTGCCAGCAGCTCGACAGGGGGTGACACCGGGGAGCTGTTTTTT. Amino acids: CASSSTGGDTGELFF. The gene calls are TRBV5-6 and TRBJ2-2; 9 bases map to TRBD1. J gave up 3 bases and V 3 bases, and 3 bases lay outside the gene matches. Germline V lookup: CDR1 SGHDT, CDR2 YYEEEE. This CDR3 comprises 15 residues.

This chain joins TRBV13 and TRBJ2-2, with TRBD1 matching over 8 bases. Germline V gives CDR1 PRHDT, CDR2 FYEKMQ (reference sequence). J gave up 7 bases and V 5 bases, and 9 bases lay outside the gene matches. CDR3 size: 15 residues. The CDR3 sequence is CASSPDRGGYGELFF. The CDR3 coding sequence is TGTGCCAGCAGCCCCGACAGGGGAGGTTACGGGGAGCTGTTTTTT.

This clonotype was counted a few times. The rearrangement uses TRBV2 and TRBJ2-2; TRBD1 might be the D (8 bases). The CDR3 has 16 residues. V lost 7 bases and J lost 2, with 17 bases in between. Germline lookup yields CDR1 SNHLY and CDR2 FYNNEI. The CDR3 sequence is CASTREAGGNTGELFF. The DNA for the CDR3 is TGTGCCAGCACCCGGGAGGCAGGGGGCAACACCGGGGAGCTGTTTTTT.